This TCR beta chain originates from a study of cytomegalovirus exposure and HLA in healthy donors. The PCR ran on 60 Vbeta and 13 Jbeta primers. Profiling relied on immunoSEQ multiplex PCR, and the TCRdb table lists in-frame clones only, not all of them. Of more than 95,000 clones in the sample, about three quarters were seen once. Only one count was recorded for this clone. Looked up from germline, CDR1 is SGHDN and CDR2 is FVKESK. V gave up 2 bases and J gave up 4 bases, with 12 bases separating them. The CDR3 spans 14 residues. Sequenced material: PBMCs. The chain recombines TRBV14 with TRBJ2-7; D possibly corresponds to TRBD1 (5 bases). The receptor was derived from a woman aged 40 to 49 in good health and CMV-seropositive. CDR3 sequence reads: CASSQQGILYEQYF. The DNA of the CDR3 is TGTGCCAGCAGCCAACAGGGTATCCTGTACGAGCAGTACTTC.